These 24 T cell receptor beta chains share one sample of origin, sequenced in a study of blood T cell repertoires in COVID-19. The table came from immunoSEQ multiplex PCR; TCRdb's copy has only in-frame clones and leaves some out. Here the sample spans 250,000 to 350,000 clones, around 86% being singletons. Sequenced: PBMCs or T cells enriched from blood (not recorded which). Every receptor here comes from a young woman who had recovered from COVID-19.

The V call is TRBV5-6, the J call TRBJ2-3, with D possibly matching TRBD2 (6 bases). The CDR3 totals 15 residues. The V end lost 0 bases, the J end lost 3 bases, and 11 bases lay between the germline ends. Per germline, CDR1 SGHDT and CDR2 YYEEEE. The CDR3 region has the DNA TGTGCCAGCAGCTTGGTTGGGGGGTATACAGATACGCAGTATTTT. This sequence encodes CASSLVGGYTDTQYF.

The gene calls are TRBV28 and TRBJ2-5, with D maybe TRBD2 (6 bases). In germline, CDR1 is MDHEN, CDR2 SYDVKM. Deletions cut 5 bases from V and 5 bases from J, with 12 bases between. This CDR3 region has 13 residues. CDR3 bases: TGTGCCAGCAGTGTCCCTAGCGCGGAGACCCAGTACTTC. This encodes CASSVPSAETQYF.

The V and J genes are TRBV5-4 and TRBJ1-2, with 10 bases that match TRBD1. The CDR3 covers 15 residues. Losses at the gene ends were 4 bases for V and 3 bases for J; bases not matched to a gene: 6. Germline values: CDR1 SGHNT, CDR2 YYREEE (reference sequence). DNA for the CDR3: TGTGCCAGCAGCCGGCGACAGGGGGCAGACTATGGCTACACCTTC. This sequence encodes CASSRRQGADYGYTF.

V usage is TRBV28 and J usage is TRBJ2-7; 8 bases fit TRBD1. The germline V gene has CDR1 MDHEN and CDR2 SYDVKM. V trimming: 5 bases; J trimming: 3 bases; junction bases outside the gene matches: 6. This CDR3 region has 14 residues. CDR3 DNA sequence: TGTGCCAGCAGTAGCGGACAGGGTTTCTACGAGCAGTACTTC. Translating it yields CASSSGQGFYEQYF.

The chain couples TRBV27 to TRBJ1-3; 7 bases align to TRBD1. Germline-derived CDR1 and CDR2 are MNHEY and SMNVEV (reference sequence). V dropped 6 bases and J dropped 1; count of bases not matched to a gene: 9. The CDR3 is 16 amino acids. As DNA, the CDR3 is TGTGCCAGCAGCCACTACGCAGGGGGGTCTGGAAACACCATATATTTT. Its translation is CASSHYAGGSGNTIYF.

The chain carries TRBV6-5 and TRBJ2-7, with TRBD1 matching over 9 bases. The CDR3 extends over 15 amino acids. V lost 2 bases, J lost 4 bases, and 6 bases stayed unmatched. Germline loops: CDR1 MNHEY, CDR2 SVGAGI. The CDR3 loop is CASSYTAGQGYEQYF. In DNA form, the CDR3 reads TGTGCCAGCAGTTACACGGCGGGACAGGGATACGAGCAGTACTTC.

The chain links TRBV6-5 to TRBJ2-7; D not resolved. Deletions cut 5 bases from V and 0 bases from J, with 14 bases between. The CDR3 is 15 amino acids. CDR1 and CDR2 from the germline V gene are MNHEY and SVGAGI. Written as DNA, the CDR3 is TGTGCCAGCAGTCCCGTTAGATTGAGCTCCTACGAGCAGTACTTC. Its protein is CASSPVRLSSYEQYF.

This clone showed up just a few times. DNA of the CDR3: TGTGCCAGCAGCCAAACCGGGATTGTTGGTTACGAGCAGTACTTC. Its protein is CASSQTGIVGYEQYF. The V call is TRBV5-6, the J call TRBJ2-7, with D tentatively TRBD2 (5 bases). CDR3 length: 15 amino acids. Looked up from germline, CDR1 is SGHDT and CDR2 is YYEEEE. Deletions cut 4 bases from V and 4 bases from J, with 18 bases between.

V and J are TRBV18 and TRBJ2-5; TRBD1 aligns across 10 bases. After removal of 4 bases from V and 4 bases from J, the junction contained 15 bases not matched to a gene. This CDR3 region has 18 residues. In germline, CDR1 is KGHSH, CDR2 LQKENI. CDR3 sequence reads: CASSQMTGGVRLRETQYF. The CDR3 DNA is TGTGCCAGCTCACAAATGACAGGGGGCGTCCGCTTACGAGAGACCCAGTACTTC.

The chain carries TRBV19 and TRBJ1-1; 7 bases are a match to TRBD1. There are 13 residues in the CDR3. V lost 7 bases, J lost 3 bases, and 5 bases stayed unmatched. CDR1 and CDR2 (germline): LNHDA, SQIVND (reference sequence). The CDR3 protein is CASNRGAYTEAFF. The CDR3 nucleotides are TGTGCCAGTAACAGGGGAGCGTACACTGAAGCTTTCTTT.

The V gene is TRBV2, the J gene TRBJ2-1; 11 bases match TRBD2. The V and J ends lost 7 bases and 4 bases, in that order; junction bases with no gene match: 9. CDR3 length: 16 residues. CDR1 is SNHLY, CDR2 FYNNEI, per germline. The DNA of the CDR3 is TGTGCCAGCACCTCCGGGACTAGCGGATCATACAATGAGCAGTTCTTC. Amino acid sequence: CASTSGTSGSYNEQFF. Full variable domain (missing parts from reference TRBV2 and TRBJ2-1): EPEVTQTPSHQVTQMGQEVILRCVPISNHLYFYWYRQILGQKVEFLVSFYNNEISEKSEIFDDQFSVERPDGSNFTLKIRSTKLEDSAMYFCASTSGTSGSYNEQFFGPGTRLTVL.

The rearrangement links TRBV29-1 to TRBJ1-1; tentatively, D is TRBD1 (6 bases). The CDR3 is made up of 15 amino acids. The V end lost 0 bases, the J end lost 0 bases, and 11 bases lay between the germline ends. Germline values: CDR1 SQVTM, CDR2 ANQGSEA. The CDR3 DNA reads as TGCAGCGTTGAAGACGGGTCAGGGGTGAACACTGAAGCTTTCTTT. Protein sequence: CSVEDGSGVNTEAFF.

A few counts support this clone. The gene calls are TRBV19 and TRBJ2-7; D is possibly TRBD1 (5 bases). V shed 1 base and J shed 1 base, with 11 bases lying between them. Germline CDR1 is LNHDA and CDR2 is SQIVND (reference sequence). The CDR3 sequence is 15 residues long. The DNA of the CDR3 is TGTGCCAGTAGTATAGGGCAGGGAAGATCCTACGAGCAGTACTTC. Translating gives CASSIGQGRSYEQYF.

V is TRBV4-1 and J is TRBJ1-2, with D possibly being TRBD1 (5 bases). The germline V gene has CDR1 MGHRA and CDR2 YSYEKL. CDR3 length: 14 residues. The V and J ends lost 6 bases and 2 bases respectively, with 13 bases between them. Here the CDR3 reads CASRRDSGNYGYTF. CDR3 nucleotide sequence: TGCGCCAGCAGGCGGGACTCCGGGAACTATGGCTACACCTTC.

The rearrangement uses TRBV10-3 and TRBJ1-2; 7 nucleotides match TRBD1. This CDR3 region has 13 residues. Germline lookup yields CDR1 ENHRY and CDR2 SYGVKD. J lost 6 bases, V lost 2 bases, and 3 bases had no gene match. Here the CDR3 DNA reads TGTGCCATCAGTGAGGGCAGGGGGGATGGCTACACCTTC. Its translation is CAISEGRGDGYTF.

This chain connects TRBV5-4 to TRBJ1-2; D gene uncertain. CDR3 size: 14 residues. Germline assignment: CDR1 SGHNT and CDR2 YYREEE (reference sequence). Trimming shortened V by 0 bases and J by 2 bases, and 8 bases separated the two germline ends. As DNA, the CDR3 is TGTGCCAGCAGCTTGGCCACGGTCAACTATGGCTACACCTTC. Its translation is CASSLATVNYGYTF.

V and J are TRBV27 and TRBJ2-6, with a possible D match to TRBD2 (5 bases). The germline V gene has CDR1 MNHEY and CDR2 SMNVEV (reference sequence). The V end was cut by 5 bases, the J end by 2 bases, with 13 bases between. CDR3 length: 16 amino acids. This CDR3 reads CASSNPGVAGANVLTF. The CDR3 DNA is TGTGCCAGCAGTAACCCCGGGGTGGCTGGGGCCAACGTCCTGACTTTC.

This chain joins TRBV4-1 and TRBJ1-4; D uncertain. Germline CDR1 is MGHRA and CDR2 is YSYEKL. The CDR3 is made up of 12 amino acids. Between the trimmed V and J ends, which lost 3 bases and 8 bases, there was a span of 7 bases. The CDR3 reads CASSHYPEKLFF. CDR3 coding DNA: TGCGCCAGCAGCCACTACCCCGAAAAACTGTTTTTT.

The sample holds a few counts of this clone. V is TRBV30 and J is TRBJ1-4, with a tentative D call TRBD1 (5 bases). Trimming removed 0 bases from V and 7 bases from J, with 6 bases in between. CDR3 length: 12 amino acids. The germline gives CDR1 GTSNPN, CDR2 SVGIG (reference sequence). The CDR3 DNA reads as TGTGCCTGGAGTGTAAGGGGTGAAAAACTGTTTTTT. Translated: CAWSVRGEKLFF.

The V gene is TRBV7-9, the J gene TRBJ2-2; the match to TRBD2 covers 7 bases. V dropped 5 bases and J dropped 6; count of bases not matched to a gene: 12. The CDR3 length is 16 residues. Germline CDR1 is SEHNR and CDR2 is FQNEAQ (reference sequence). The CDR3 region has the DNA TGTGCCAGCAGCATGGGACTACTTGACACTCCCGGGGAGCTGTTTTTT. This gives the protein CASSMGLLDTPGELFF.

CDR3 residues: CASSSGKTSSYNSPLHF. As DNA, the CDR3 is TGTGCCAGCAGCTCCGGGAAGACGAGCTCCTATAATTCACCCCTCCACTTT. The rearrangement joins TRBV13 to TRBJ1-6; no firm D call. Germline V CDR1 and CDR2: PRHDT, FYEKMQ (reference sequence). This CDR3 comprises 17 residues. Trimming removed 4 bases from V and 0 bases from J, with 13 bases in between.

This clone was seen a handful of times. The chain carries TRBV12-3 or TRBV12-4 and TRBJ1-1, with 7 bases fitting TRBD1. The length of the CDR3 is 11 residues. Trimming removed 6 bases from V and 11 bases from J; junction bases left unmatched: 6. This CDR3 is CASRLTGDAFF. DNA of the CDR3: TGTGCCAGCAGGTTAACAGGGGATGCTTTCTTT.

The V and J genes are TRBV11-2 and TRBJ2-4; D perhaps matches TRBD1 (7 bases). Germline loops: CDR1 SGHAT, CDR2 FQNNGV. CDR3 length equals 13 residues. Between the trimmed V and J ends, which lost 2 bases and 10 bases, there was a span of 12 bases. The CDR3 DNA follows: TGTGCCAGCAGCTTAACGCCAGGGGGGATTCAGTACTTC. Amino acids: CASSLTPGGIQYF.

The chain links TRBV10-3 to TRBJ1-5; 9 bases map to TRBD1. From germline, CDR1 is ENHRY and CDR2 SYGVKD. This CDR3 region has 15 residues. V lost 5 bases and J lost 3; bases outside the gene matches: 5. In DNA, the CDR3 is TGTGCCATCAGTCCCGGGACAGGGAACAATCAGCCCCAGCATTTT. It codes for CAISPGTGNNQPQHF.